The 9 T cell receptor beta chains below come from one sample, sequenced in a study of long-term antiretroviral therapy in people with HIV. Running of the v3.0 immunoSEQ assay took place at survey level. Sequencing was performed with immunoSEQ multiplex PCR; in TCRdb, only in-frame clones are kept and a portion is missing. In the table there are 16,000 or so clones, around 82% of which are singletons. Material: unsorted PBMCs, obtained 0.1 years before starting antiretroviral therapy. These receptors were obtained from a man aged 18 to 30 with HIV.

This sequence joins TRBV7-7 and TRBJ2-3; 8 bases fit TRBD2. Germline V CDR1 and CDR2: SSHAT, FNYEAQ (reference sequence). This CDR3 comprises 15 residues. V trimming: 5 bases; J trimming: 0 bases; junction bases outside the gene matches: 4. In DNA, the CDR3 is TGTGCCAGCAGCCCGATAGCGGGAAGCACAGATACGCAGTATTTT. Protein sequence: CASSPIAGSTDTQYF.

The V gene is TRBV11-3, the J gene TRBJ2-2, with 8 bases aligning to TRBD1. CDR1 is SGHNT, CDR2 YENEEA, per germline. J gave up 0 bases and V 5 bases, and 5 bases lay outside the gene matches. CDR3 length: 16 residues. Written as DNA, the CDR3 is TGTGCCAGCAGCCCTGGACAGGGCCCGAACACCGGGGAGCTGTTTTTT. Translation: CASSPGQGPNTGELFF.

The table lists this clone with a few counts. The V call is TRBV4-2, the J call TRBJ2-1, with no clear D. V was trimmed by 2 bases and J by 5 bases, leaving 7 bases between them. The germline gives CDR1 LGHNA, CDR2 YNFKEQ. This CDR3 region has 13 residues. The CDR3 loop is CASSQPGHNEQFF. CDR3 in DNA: TGTGCCAGCAGCCAACCCGGACACAATGAGCAGTTCTTC.

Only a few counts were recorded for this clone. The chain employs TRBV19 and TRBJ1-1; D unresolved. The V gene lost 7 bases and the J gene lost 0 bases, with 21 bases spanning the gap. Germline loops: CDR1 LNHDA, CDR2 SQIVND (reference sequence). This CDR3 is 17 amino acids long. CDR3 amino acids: CASTDGGITPLNTEAFF. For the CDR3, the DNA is TGTGCCAGTACTGACGGAGGGATCACGCCTCTGAACACTGAAGCTTTCTTT.

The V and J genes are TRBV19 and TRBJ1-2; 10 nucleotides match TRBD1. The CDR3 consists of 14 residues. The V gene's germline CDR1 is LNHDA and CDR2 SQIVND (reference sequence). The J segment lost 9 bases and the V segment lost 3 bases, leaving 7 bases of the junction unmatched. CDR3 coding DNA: TGTGCCAGTAGTATCGGGACAGGGGATGGGAGCTACACCTTC. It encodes CASSIGTGDGSYTF.

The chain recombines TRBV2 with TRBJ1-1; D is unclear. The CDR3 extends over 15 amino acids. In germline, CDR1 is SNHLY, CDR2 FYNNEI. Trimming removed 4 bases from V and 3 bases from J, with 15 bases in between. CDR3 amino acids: CASSGRVEMHTEAFF. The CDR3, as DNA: TGTGCCAGCAGTGGTAGGGTCGAGATGCACACTGAAGCTTTCTTT.

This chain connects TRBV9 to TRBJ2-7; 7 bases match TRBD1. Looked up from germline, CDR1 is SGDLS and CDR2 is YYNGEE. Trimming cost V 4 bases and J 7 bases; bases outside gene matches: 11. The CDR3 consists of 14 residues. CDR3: CASSYLNGGQEQYF. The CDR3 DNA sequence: TGTGCCAGCAGCTACCTCAATGGGGGACAGGAGCAGTACTTC.

CDR3 DNA sequence: TGTGCCAGCAGCGTAGTATCGTTTGGACTAGCGGGGGATGAGCAGTTCTTC. Translated: CASSVVSFGLAGDEQFF. The V and J genes are TRBV9 and TRBJ2-1, with 13 bases lining up with TRBD2. CDR3 length: 17 residues. Trimming took 0 bases from V and 8 from J; bases not matched to a gene: 8. Germline assignment: CDR1 SGDLS and CDR2 YYNGEE.

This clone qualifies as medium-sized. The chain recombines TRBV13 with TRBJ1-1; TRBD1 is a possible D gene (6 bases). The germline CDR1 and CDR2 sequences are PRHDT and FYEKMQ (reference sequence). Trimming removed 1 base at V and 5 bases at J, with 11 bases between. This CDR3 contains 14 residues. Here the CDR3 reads CASSLEQGRTEAFF. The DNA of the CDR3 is TGTGCCAGCAGCTTAGAACAGGGTAGGACTGAAGCTTTCTTT.